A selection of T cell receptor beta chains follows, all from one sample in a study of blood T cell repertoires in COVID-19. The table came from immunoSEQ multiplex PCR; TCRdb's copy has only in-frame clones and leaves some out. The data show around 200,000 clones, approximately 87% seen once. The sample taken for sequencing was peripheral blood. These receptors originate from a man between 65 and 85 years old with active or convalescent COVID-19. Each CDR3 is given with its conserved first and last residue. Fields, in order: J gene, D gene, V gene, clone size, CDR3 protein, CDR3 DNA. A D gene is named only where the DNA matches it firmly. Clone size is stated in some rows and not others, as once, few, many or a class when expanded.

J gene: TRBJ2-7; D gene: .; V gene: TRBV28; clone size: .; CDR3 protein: CASSFQGQGLSYEQYF; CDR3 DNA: TGTGCCAGCAGTTTCCAAGGCCAGGGGCTCTCCTACGAGCAGTACTTC
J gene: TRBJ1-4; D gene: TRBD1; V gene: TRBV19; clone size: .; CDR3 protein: CASSVDRGLWNEKLFF; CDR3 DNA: TGTGCCAGTAGTGTGGACAGGGGGCTCTGGAATGAAAAACTGTTTTTT
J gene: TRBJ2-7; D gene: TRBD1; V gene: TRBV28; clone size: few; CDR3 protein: CASSYQGARNHYEQYF; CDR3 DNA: TGTGCCAGCAGTTATCAGGGGGCCCGAAACCACTACGAGCAGTACTTC
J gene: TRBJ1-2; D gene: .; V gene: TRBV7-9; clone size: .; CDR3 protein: CASSLEGSRGYTF; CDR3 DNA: TGTGCCAGCAGCTTAGAGGGGTCTCGGGGCTACACCTTC
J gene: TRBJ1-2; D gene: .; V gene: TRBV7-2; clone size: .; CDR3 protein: CASSGGVQYYGYTF; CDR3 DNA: TGTGCCAGCAGCGGAGGGGTCCAGTACTATGGCTACACCTTC
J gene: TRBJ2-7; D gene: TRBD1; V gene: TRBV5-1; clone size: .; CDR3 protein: CASSLPGGTGTREQYF; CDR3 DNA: TGCGCCAGCAGCTTACCAGGCGGGACAGGGACGCGGGAGCAGTACTTC
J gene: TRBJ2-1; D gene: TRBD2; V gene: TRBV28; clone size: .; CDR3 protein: CASRTSGNEQFF; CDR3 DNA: TGTGCCAGCAGGACTAGCGGCAATGAGCAGTTCTTC
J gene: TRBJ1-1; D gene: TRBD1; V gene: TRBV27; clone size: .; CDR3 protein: CASSLGRTGGTEAFF; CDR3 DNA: TGTGCCAGCAGTTTAGGCAGGACAGGGGGTACTGAAGCTTTCTTT
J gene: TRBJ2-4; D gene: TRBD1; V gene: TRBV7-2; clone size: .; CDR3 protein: CASSPGTVIQYF; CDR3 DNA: TGTGCCAGCAGCCCCGGGACAGTAATTCAGTACTTC
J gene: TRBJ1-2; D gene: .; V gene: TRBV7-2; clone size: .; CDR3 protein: CASSLARAGDGYTF; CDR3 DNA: TGTGCCAGCAGCTTAGCGCGGGCAGGGGATGGCTACACCTTC
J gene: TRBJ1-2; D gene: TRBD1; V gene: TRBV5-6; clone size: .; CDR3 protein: CASSLAQGSHFGYGYTF; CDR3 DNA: TGTGCCAGCAGCTTAGCACAGGGGTCCCACTTCGGCTATGGCTACACCTTC
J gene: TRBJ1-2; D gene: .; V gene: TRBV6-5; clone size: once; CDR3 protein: CASTSTPTDGYTF; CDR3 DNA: TGTGCCAGCACCAGCACCCCGACAGATGGCTACACCTTC
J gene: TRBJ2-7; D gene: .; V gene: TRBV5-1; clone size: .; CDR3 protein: CASSLGDTVFCEQYF; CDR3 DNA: TGCGCCAGCAGCTTGGGGGACACCGTTTTCTGCGAGCAGTACTTC
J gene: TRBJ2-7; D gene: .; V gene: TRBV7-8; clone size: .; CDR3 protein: CASSRGLLPYEQYF; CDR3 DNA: TGTGCCAGCAGCCGAGGACTTCTTCCCTACGAGCAGTACTTC
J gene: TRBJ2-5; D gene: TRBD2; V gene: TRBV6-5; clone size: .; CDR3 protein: CASRGLAGGGETQYF; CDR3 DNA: TGTGCCAGCAGGGGACTAGCGGGAGGTGGAGAGACCCAGTACTTC
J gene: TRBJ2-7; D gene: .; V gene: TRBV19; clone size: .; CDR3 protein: CASSIERGNSYEQYF; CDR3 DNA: TGTGCCAGTAGTATAGAAAGGGGCAATTCCTACGAGCAGTACTTC
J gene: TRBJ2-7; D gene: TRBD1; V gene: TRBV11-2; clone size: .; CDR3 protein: CASNDRVVSYEQYF; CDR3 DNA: TGTGCCAGCAACGACAGGGTCGTCTCCTACGAGCAGTACTTC
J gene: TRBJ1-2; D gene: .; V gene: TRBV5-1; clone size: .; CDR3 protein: CASRLIGYGYTF; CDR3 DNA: TGCGCCAGCCGATTGATCGGTTATGGCTACACCTTC
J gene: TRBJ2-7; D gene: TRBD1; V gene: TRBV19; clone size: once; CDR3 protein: CASKGQGAYEQYF; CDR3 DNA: TGTGCCAGTAAGGGACAGGGGGCTTACGAGCAGTACTTC
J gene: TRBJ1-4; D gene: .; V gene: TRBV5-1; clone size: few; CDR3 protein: CASSLEGGRTNEKLFF; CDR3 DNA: TGCGCCAGCAGCTTGGAGGGGGGGCGGACTAATGAAAAACTGTTTTTT
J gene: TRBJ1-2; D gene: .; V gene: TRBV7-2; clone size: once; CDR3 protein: CASSLDGNYGYTF; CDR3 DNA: TGTGCCAGCAGCTTAGACGGGAACTATGGCTACACCTTC
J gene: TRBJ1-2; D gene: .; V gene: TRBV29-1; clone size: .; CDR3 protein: CSVGIIGGGLDYGYTF; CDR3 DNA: TGCAGCGTTGGAATCATTGGCGGGGGTCTTGACTATGGCTACACCTTC
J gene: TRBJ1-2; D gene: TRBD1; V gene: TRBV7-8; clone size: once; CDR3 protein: CASSSGQASGLWTF; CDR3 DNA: TGTGCCAGCAGCTCTGGACAGGCCTCGGGGCTATGGACCTTC
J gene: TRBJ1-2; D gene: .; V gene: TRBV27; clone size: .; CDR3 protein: CASSAGNRAGYTF; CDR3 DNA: TGTGCCAGCAGTGCCGGGAACAGGGCTGGCTACACCTTC
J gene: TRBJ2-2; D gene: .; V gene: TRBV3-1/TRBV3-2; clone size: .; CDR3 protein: CASSQTESTGELFF; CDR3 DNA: TGTGCCAGCAGCCAGACAGAGTCGACCGGGGAGCTGTTTTTT
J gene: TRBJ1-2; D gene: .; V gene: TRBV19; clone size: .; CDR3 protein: CASSIDRRLDGYTF; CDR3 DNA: TGTGCCAGTAGTATAGACAGGAGGCTTGATGGCTACACCTTC
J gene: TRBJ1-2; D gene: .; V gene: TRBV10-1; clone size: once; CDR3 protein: CASGPYGYTF; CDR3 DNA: TGCGCCAGCGGCCCGTATGGCTACACCTTC
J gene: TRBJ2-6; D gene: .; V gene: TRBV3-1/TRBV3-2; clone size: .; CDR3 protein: CASSQGDRTSSGANVLTF; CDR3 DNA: TGTGCCAGCAGCCAAGGCGACAGGACCTCCTCTGGGGCCAACGTCCTGACTTTC
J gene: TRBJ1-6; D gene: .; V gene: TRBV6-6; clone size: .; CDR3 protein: CASRQGSDSPLHF; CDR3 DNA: TGTGCCAGCCGGCAGGGGTCTGATTCACCCCTCCACTTT
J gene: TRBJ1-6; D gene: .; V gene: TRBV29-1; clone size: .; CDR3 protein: CSVTQEGLTMEVSPLHF; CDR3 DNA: TGCAGCGTCACGCAGGAGGGGCTTACAATGGAAGTTTCACCCCTCCACTTT
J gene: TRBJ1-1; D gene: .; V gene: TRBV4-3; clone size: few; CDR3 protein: CASSQDPGGDTEAFF; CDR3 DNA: TGCGCCAGCAGCCAAGATCCGGGGGGAGACACTGAAGCTTTCTTT
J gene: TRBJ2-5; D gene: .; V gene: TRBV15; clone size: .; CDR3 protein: CATSSRGTSRETQYF; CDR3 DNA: TGTGCCACCAGCAGCCGGGGGACCTCGAGAGAGACCCAGTACTTC
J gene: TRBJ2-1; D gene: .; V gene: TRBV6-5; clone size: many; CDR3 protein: CASSYSLAYNEQFF; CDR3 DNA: TGTGCCAGCAGTTACTCTCTTGCCTACAATGAGCAGTTCTTC
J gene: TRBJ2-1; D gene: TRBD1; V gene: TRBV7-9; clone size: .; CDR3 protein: CASSSLTGNEQFF; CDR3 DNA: TGTGCCAGCAGCTCTCTGACAGGGAATGAGCAGTTCTTC
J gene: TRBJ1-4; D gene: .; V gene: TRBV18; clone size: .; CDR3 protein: CASSRTENEKLFF; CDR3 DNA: TGTGCCAGCTCACGCACCGAGAATGAAAAACTGTTTTTT
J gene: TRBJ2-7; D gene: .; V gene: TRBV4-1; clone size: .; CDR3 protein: CASSQDELGVWEQYF; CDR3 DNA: TGCGCCAGCAGCCAAGATGAGTTAGGGGTTTGGGAGCAGTACTTC
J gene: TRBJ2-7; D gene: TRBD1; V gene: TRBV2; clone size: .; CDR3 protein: CASRVRDRHSYEQYF; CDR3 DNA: TGTGCCAGCAGAGTCCGGGACAGGCACTCCTACGAGCAGTACTTC
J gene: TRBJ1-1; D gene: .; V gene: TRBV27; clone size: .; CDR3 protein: CASSLSKQQNTEAFF; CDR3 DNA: TGTGCCAGCAGTTTATCGAAACAGCAGAACACTGAAGCTTTCTTT
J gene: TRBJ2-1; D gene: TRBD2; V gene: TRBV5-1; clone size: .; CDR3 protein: CASSLLAGASYNEQFF; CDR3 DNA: TGCGCCAGCAGCCTTCTAGCGGGGGCCTCCTACAATGAGCAGTTCTTC
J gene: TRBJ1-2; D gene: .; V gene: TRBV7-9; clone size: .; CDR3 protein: CASSLIGVYGYTF; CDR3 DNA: TGTGCCAGCAGCTTAATAGGGGTGTATGGCTACACCTTC
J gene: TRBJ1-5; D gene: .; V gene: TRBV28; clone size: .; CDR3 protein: CASGNSNQPQHF; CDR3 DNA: TGTGCCAGCGGCAATAGCAATCAGCCCCAGCATTTT
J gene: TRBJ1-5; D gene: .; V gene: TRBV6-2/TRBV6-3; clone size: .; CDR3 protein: CASSYWRAGKRDQPQHF; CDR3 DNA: TGTGCCAGCAGTTACTGGCGAGCAGGGAAAAGGGATCAGCCCCAGCATTTT
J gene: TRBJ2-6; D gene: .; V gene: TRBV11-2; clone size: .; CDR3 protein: CASSLRVYSGANVLTF; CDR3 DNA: TGTGCCAGCAGCTTGAGGGTCTACTCTGGGGCCAACGTCCTGACTTTC
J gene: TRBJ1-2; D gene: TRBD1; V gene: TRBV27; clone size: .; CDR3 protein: CASSSLQGAHGYTF; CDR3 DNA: TGTGCCAGCAGTTCCCTCCAGGGGGCTCACGGCTACACCTTC
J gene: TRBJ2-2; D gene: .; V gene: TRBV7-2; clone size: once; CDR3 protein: CASSPSAAMGATGELFF; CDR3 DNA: TGTGCCAGCAGCCCCTCCGCCGCGATGGGGGCCACCGGGGAGCTGTTTTTT
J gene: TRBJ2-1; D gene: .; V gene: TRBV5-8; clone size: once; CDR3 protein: CASTRVHEQFF; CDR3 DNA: TGTGCCAGCACCCGGGTGCATGAGCAGTTCTTC
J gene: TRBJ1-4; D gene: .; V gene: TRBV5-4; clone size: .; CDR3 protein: CASSLRQAPNEKLFF; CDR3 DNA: TGTGCCAGCAGCCTACGACAGGCTCCTAATGAAAAACTGTTTTTT
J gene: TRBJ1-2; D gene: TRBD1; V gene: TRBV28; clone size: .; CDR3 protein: CASSPTGARGYGYTF; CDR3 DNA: TGTGCCAGCAGTCCGACAGGGGCCCGGGGCTATGGCTACACCTTC
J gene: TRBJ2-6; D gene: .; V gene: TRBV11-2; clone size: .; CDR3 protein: CASSWSTGFSGANVLTF; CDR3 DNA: TGTGCCAGCAGCTGGTCCACAGGATTCTCTGGGGCCAACGTCCTGACTTTC
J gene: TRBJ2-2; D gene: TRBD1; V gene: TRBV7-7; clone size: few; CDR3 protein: CASSRQGLGTGELFF; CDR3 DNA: TGTGCCAGCAGCCGACAGGGGTTGGGCACCGGGGAGCTGTTTTTT
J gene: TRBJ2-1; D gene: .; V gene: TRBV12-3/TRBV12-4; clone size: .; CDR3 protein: CASSSGLNEQFF; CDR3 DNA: TGTGCCAGCAGTTCGGGACTGAATGAGCAGTTCTTC
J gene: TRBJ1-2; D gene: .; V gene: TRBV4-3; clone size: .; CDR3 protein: CASSQFSSGVEGYTF; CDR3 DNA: TGCGCCAGCAGCCAATTCAGTTCGGGGGTAGAGGGCTACACCTTC
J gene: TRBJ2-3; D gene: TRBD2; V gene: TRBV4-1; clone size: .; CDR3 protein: CAARPSGGATDTQYF; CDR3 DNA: TGCGCCGCCCGTCCTAGCGGGGGGGCCACAGATACGCAGTATTTT
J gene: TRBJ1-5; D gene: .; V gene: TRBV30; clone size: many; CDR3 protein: CAWSAPGGNQPQHF; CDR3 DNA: TGTGCCTGGAGTGCCCCGGGGGGCAATCAGCCCCAGCATTTT
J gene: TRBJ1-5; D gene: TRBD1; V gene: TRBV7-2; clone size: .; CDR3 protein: CASSLADRGDQPQHF; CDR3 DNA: TGTGCCAGCAGCCTGGCGGACAGGGGAGATCAGCCCCAGCATTTT